This T cell receptor (beta chain) came from a study of blood T cell repertoires in COVID-19. In the authors' methods: Estimation of nucleated cell counts relied on the amplification of reference gene primers. TCRdb's copy holds only in-frame clones and misses some; the assay was immunoSEQ multiplex PCR. Clone size and the V and J calls come from that table; the DNA yielded D and trimming. This table has 500,000 to 600,000 clones, less than 90% appearing once. The CDR3 is 14 amino acids. Germline assignment: CDR1 SNHLY and CDR2 FYNNEI. Trimming took 9 bases from V and 4 from J; bases not matched to a gene: 10.

V usage is TRBV2 and J usage is TRBJ1-2; 8 bases agree with TRBD1. The receptor was derived from a woman between 50 and 59 years old with COVID-19, enrolled during active disease. Sequencing input: peripheral blood. The CDR3 sequence: CAREGTGLLYGYTF. In nucleotides, the CDR3 is TGTGCCAGGGAGGGGACAGGACTACTCTATGGCTACACCTTC.